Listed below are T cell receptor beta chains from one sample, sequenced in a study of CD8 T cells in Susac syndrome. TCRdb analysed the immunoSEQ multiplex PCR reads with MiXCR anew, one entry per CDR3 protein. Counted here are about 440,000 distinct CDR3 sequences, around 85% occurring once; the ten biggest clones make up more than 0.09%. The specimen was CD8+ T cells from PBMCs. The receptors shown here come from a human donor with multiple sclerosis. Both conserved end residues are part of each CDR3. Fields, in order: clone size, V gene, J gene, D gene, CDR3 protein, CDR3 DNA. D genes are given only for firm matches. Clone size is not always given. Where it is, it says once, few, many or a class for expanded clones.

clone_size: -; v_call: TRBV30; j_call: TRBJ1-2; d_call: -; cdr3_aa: CACYRYGYTF; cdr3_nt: TGTGCCTGCTATCGGTATGGCTACACCTTC
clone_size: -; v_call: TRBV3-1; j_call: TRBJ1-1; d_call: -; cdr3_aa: CASSQEPFTNTEAFF; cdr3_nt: TGTGCCAGCAGCCAAGAACCTTTCACGAACACTGAAGCTTTCTTT
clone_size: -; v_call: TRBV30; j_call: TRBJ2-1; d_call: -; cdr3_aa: CAWSPGPDENGQFF; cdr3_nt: TGTGCCTGGAGCCCGGGACCGGACGAAAATGGTCAGTTCTTC
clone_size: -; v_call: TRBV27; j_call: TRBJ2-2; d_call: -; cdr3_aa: CASRMLGTGELFF; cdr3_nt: TGTGCCAGCAGAATGTTGGGCACCGGGGAGCTGTTTTTT
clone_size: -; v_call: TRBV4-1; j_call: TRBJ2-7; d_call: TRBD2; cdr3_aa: CASSQGPSGMDEQYF; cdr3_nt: TGCGCCAGCAGCCAAGGCCCTAGCGGGATGGACGAGCAGTACTTC
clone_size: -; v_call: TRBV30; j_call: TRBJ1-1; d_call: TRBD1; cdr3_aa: CAWTSPGGEMNTEAFF; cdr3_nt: TGTGCCTGGACGTCGCCAGGGGGGGAGATGAACACTGAAGCTTTCTTT
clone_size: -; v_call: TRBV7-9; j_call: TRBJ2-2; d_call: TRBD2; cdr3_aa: CASSKTGLAGAGELFF; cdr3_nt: TGTGCCAGCAGCAAAACGGGACTAGCGGGGGCCGGGGAGCTGTTTTTT
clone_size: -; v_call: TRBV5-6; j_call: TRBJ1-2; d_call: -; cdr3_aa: CASSQPADWPASYTF; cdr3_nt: TGTGCCAGCAGCCAACCGGCGGACTGGCCTGCGAGCTACACCTTC
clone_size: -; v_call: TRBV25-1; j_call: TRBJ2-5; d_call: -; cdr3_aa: CASSEGVSGPETQYF; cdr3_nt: TGTGCCAGCAGTGAGGGGGTGTCAGGGCCAGAGACCCAGTACTTC
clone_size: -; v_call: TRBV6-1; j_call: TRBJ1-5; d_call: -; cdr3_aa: CASAFSQDQPQHF; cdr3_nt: TGTGCCAGCGCGTTCTCCCAAGATCAGCCCCAGCATTTT
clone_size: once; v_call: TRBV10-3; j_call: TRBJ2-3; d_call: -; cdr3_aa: CAIREGIDTQYF; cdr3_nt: TGTGCCATCAGGGAGGGGATAGATACGCAGTATTTT
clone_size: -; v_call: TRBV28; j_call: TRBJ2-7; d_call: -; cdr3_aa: CASSLRSISYEQYF; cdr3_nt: TGTGCCAGCAGTTTACGCTCCATCTCCTACGAGCAGTACTTC
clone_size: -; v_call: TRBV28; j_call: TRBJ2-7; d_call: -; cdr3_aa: CASSWGRSSYEQYF; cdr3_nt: TGTGCCAGCAGTTGGGGGCGGAGTTCCTACGAGCAGTACTTC
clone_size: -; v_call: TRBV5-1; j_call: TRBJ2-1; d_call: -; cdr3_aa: CASRPEDNYNEQFF; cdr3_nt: TGCGCCAGCAGACCCGAGGATAACTACAATGAGCAGTTCTTC
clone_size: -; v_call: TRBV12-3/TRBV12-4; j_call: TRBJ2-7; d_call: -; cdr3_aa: CASSVRDGYEQYF; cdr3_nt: TGTGCCAGCAGCGTCCGGGACGGCTACGAGCAGTACTTC
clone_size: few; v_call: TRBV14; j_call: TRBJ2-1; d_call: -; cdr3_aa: CASSQGWNEQFF; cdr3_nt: TGTGCCAGCAGCCAGGGCTGGAATGAGCAGTTCTTC
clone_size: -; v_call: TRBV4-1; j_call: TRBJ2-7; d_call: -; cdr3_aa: CASSPSGASAYEQYF; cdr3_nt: TGCGCCAGCAGCCCATCAGGGGCCAGTGCCTACGAGCAGTACTTC
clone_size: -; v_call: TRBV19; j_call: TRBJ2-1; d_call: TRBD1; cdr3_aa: CASSIDPGTGPYNEQFF; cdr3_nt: TGTGCCAGTAGTATAGATCCAGGGACAGGGCCCTACAATGAGCAGTTCTTC
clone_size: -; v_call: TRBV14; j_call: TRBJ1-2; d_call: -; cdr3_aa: CASSQDLPGADGYTF; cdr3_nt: TGTGCCAGCAGCCAAGATCTCCCGGGGGCGGACGGCTACACCTTC
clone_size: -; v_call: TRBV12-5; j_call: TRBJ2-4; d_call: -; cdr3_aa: CASGFNVERRDFPNIQYF; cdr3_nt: TGTGCTAGTGGTTTTAACGTTGAGCGTCGGGATTTCCCGAACATTCAGTACTTC
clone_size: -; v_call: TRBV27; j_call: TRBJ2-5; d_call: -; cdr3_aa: CASSPASEETQYF; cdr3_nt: TGTGCCAGCAGTCCCGCTTCTGAAGAGACCCAGTACTTC
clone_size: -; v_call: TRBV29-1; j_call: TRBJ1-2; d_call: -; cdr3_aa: CSVLGQGLGYTF; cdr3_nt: TGCAGCGTCCTCGGGCAGGGACTGGGCTACACCTTC
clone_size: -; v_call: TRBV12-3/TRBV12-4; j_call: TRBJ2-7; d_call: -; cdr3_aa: CASSLWQGGYEQYF; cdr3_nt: TGTGCCAGCAGTTTATGGCAGGGAGGCTACGAGCAGTACTTC
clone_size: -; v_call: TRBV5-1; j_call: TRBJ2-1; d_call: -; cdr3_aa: CASSLAIGETYNEQFF; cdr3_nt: TGCGCCAGCAGCTTGGCTATAGGGGAAACCTACAATGAGCAGTTCTTC
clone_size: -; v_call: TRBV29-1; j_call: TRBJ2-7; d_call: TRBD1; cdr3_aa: CSVGTGESGEQYF; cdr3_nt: TGCAGCGTTGGGACAGGTGAATCGGGCGAGCAGTACTTC
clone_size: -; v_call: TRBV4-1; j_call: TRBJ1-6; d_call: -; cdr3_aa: CASSQELGQGNSPLHF; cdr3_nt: TGCGCCAGCAGCCAGGAACTGGGGCAGGGTAATTCACCCCTCCACTTT
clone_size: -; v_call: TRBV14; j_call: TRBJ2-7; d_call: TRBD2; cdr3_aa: CASSLLAGDHEQYF; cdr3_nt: TGTGCCAGCAGTTTACTAGCGGGAGACCACGAGCAGTACTTC
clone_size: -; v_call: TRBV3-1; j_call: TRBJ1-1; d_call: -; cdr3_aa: CASSQAVGHTEAFF; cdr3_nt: TGTGCCAGCAGCCAAGCCGTGGGTCACACTGAAGCTTTCTTT
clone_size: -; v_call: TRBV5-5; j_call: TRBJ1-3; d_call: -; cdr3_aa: CASSYEGRDSGNTIYF; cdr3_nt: TGTGCCAGCAGCTATGAAGGTCGGGACTCTGGAAACACCATATATTTT
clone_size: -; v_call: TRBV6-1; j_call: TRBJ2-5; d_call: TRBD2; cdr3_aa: CASSPDLAGPYQETQYF; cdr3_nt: TGTGCCAGCAGTCCAGATTTAGCGGGACCGTACCAAGAGACCCAGTACTTC
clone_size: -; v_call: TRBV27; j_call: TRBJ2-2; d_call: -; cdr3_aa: CASKQPNTGELFF; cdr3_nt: TGTGCCAGCAAACAGCCGAACACCGGGGAGCTGTTTTTT
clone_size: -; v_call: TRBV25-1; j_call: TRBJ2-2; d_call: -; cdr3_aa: CASSENRNTGELFF; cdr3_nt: TGTGCCAGCAGTGAAAATAGAAACACCGGGGAGCTGTTTTTT
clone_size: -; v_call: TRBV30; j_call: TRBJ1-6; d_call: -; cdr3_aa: CAWRTVESSYNSPLHF; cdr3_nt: TGTGCCTGGAGAACGGTCGAAAGCTCCTATAATTCACCCCTCCACTTT
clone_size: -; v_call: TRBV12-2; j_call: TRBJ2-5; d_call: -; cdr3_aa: CASRPWGPGIRGQETQYF; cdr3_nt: -
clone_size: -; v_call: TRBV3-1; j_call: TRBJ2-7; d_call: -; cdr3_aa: CASSQAAPELGEQYF; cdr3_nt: TGTGCCAGCAGCCAAGCAGCACCGGAGTTGGGCGAGCAGTACTTC
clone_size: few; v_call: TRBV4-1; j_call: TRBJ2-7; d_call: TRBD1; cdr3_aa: CASSQEGQGGTYEQYF; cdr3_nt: TGCGCCAGCAGCCAAGAGGGACAGGGGGGAACTTACGAGCAGTACTTC
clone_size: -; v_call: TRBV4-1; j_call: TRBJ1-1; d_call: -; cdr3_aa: CASSQVGEEAFF; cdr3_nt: TGCGCCAGCAGCCAAGTAGGTGAGGAAGCTTTCTTT
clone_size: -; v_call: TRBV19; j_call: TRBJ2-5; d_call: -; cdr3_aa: CASSLSMDSQETQYF; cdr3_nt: TGTGCCAGTAGTCTATCCATGGACAGCCAAGAGACCCAGTACTTC
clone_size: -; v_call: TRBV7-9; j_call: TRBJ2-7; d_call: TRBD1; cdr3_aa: CASSLGTGPFYEQYF; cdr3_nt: TGTGCCAGCAGCTTGGGGACAGGACCTTTCTACGAGCAGTACTTC
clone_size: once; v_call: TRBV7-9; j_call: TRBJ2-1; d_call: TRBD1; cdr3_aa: CASSSRDSSSYNEQFF; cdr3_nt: TGTGCCAGCAGCTCTAGGGACAGTAGCTCCTACAATGAGCAGTTCTTC
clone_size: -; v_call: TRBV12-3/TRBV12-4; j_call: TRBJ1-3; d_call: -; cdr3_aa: CASSLTEDSGNTIYF; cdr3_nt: TGTGCCAGCAGTTTAACGGAAGACTCTGGAAACACCATATATTTT
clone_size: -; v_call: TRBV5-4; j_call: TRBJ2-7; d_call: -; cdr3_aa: CASSLWGSISYEQYF; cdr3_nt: TGTGCCAGCAGCTTGTGGGGCTCAATCTCCTACGAGCAGTACTTC
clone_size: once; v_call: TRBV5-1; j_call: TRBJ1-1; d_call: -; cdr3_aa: CASSLAGGASTEAFF; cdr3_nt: TGCGCCAGCAGCTTGGCAGGCGGCGCCAGCACTGAAGCTTTCTTT
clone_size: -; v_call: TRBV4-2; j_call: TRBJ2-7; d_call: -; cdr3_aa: CASSQDGSPYEQYF; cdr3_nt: TGTGCCAGCAGCCAAGACGGATCCCCCTACGAGCAGTACTTC
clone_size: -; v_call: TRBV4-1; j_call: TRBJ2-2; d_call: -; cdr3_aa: CASGGGDVGELFF; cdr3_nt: TGCGCCAGCGGTGGCGGGGACGTCGGGGAGCTGTTTTTT
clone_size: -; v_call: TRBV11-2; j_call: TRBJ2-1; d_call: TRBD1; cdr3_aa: CASSLDRGLRGGEQFF; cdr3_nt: TGTGCCAGCAGCTTGGACAGGGGTTTGAGGGGGGGCGAGCAGTTCTTC
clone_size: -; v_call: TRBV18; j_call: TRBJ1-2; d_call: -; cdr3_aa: CASSPASGLEGYTF; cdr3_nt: TGTGCCAGCTCACCAGCTTCCGGGCTAGAAGGCTACACCTTC
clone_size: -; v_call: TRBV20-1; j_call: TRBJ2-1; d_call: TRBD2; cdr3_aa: CSAKGGRFYNEQFF; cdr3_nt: TGCAGTGCCAAGGGCGGGAGATTCTACAATGAGCAGTTCTTC
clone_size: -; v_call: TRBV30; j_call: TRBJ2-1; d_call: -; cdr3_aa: CAWSRLVGGNEQFF; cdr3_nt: TGTGCCTGGAGCAGACTAGTAGGAGGTAATGAGCAGTTCTTC
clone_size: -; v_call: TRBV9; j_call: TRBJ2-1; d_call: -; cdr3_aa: CASSSARPYNEQFF; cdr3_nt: TGTGCCAGCAGCTCGGCCAGACCCTACAATGAGCAGTTCTTC
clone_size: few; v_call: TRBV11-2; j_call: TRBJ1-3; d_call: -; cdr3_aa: CASSLLQGTSGNTIYF; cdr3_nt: TGTGCCAGCAGCTTGTTACAGGGAACCAGTGGAAACACCATATATTTT
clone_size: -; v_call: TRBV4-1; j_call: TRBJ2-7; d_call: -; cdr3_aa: CASSQGEGNYEQYF; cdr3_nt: TGCGCCAGCAGCCAAGGAGAGGGTAACTACGAGCAGTACTTC
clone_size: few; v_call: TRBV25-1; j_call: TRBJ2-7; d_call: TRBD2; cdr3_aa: CASSEFFGTSGGAVPSAEQYF; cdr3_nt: TGTGCCAGCAGTGAGTTCTTCGGGACTAGCGGGGGGGCAGTACCTTCGGCCGAGCAGTACTTC
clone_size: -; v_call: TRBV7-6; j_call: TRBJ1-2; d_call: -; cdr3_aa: CASSLLDKDYGYTF; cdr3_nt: TGTGCCAGCAGTCTCTTGGACAAAGACTATGGCTACACCTTC
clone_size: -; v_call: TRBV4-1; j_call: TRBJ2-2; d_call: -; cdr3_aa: CATRNTNTGELFF; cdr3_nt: TGCGCCACCAGAAACACGAACACCGGGGAGCTGTTTTTT